This T cell receptor beta chain emerged from a study of blood T cells in healthy people across ages. General observations from the study: With age, beta diversity per million T cells declined roughly linearly, significantly by over 35. TCR beta diversity correlated strongly with naive T cell percentage.

With a J-beta primer mix and a sample-barcoded 5' primer, a second PCR ran about 6 to 11 cycles. TCRdb used MiXCR to reprocess the 5' RACE reads, holding one entry per CDR3 protein. Among approximately 1,700,000 distinct CDR3 sequences listed, about two fifths were seen once. A minimum of 6 micrograms of total RNA was extracted per sample. The V segment lost 2 bases and the J segment 2 bases; nucleotides outside the gene matches: 8. This CDR3 spans 17 amino acids. Germline CDR1 reads MNHEY; CDR2 reads SVGEGT. Details on this clonotype: The target antigen is unknown.

Specimen: blood. The receptor comes from a human donor in good health. The genes are TRBV6-2 or TRBV6-3 and TRBJ2-2, with 7 bases identical to TRBD1. The CDR3 loop is CASSYRSYRGNTGELFF. For the CDR3, the DNA is TGTGCCAGCAGTTACAGATCTTACAGGGGAAACACCGGGGAGCTGTTTTTT.